The clone carrying this T cell receptor (beta chain) appeared once. Its antigen is not identified. The PCR had 60 Vbeta and 13 Jbeta primers. This table comes from immunoSEQ multiplex PCR, and its TCRdb copy is limited to in-frame clones, with some not included. The profile shows tens of thousands of clones, more than 60% of them singletons. The ends were cut back, 4 bases at V and 1 base at J, with 7 bases in the middle. The V gene's germline CDR1 is SGHAT and CDR2 FQNNGV. The CDR3 runs to 13 residues. These data originate in a study of cytomegalovirus exposure and HLA in healthy donors. Notes on the study in general: What a later analysis showed was that several of the most significant clusters appeared linked to common viral pathogens.

This receptor was taken from a man aged 25 to 40 in good health and CMV-seronegative. This chain links TRBV11-2 with TRBJ2-5; tentatively, D is TRBD1 (5 bases). Sequencing was performed on PBMCs. CDR3 protein: CASSSGFQETQYF. DNA for the CDR3: TGTGCCAGCAGCTCAGGGTTCCAAGAGACCCAGTACTTC.